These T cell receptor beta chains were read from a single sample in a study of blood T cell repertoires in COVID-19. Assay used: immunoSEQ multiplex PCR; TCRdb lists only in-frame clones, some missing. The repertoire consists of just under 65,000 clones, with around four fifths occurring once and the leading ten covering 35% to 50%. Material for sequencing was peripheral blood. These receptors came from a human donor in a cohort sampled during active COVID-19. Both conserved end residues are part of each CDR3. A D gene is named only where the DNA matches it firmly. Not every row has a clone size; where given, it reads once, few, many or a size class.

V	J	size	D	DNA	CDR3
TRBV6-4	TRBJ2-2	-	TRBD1	TGTGCCAGCAGTCGGACAGGGGGGCAGACCGGGGAGCTGTTTTTT	CASSRTGGQTGELFF
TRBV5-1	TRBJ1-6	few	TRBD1	TGCGCCAGCAGCTTTGACAGGGCTTCACCCCTCCACTTT	CASSFDRASPLHF
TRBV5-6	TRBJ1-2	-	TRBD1	TGTGCCAGCAGCCTGGCAGGGGGCGCTTATAGTGGCTACACCTTC	CASSLAGGAYSGYTF
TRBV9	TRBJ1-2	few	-	TGTGCCAGCAGCTCGATACAGCGAGGGTCATGGGGCTACACCTTC	CASSSIQRGSWGYTF
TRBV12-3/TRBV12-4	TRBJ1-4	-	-	TGTGCCACCCGCCGGAGAGAAAAACTGTTTTTT	CATRRREKLFF
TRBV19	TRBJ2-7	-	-	TGTGCCAGTACCAGTCCATGGAGTTACGAGCAGTACTTC	CASTSPWSYEQYF
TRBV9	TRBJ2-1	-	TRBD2	TGTGCCAGCAGCGCGCCGGGACTAGCGGGGCCGAGGGATGAGCAGTTCTTC	CASSAPGLAGPRDEQFF
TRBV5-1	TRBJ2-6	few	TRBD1	TGCGCCAGCAGCCTGACAGGGGCTGGGGCCAACGTCCTGACTTTC	CASSLTGAGANVLTF
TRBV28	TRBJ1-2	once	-	TGTGCCAGCAGTCCTCGGACAGCCTATGGCTACACCTTC	CASSPRTAYGYTF
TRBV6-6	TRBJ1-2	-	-	TGTGCCAGCAGCCCGGACGGGATTTATGGCTACACCTTC	CASSPDGIYGYTF
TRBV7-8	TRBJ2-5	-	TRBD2	TGTGCCAGCAGCCATCGACTAGCGGGGCGGGAGACCCAGTACTTC	CASSHRLAGRETQYF
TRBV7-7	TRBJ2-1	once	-	TGTGCTAGCAGAAAAGGGACTTCCGGCTCCAATGAGCAGTTCTTC	CASRKGTSGSNEQFF
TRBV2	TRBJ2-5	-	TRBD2	TGTGCCAGCGGTGGGTCCCGACTAGCGGGGGGCCTCCAAGAGACCCAGTACTTC	CASGGSRLAGGLQETQYF
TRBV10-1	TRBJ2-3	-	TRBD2	TGCGCCAGCAGTGAGGACGAGCGGGGGTTCGCTAGCACAGATACGCAGTATTTT	CASSEDERGFASTDTQYF
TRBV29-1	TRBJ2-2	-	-	TGCAGCGTTGGGGGGGATTGGCCCGGGGAGCTGTTTTTT	CSVGGDWPGELFF
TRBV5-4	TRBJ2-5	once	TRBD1	TGTGCCAGCAGCCCGTACAGGGGTGAGCAAGAGACCCAGTACTTC	CASSPYRGEQETQYF
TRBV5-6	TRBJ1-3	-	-	TGTGCCAGCAGCTGGGGCGGACCGGGCCCCGGAAACACCATATATTTT	CASSWGGPGPGNTIYF
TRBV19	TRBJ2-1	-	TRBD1	TGTGCCAGTAGGGGACAGGGTCTTCCAGAGCAGTTCTTC	CASRGQGLPEQFF
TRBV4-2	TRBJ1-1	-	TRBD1	TGTGCCAGCACCCCAGGGGGTAACACTGAAGCTTTCTTT	CASTPGGNTEAFF
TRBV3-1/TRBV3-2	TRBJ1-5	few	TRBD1	TGTGCCAGCAGCCAAACGGGGAAGGGGGCCAATCAGCCCCAGCATTTT	CASSQTGKGANQPQHF
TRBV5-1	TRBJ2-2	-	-	TGCGCCAGCAGCTTGCCGGGAAGGGACACCGGGGAGCTGTTTTTT	CASSLPGRDTGELFF
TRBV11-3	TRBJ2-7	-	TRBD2	TGTGCCAGCAGCTTAGGTCGACTAGCCGAGCAGTACTTC	CASSLGRLAEQYF
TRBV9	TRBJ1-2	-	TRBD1	TGTGCCAGCAGCGTGGGACAGGGGGCTTCTAACTATGGCTACACCTTC	CASSVGQGASNYGYTF
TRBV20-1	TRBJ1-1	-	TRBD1	TGCAGTGCCGCGGACAGGGAAGCTTTCTTT	CSAADREAFF
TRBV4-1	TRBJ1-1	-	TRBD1	TGCGCCAGCAGCAGGGGACAGTCCACTGAAGCTTTCTTT	CASSRGQSTEAFF
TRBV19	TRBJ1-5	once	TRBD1	TGTGCCAGCAGCACAGGGGTCAATCAGCCCCAGCATTTT	CASSTGVNQPQHF
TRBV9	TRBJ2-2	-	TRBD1	TGTGCCAGCAGCGTAGCGACAGGGGCACTTGGAACCGGGGAGCTGTTTTTT	CASSVATGALGTGELFF
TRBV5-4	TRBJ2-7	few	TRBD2	TGTGCCAGCAGCTTCGAGCGGGGGGCCCACGAGCAGTACTTC	CASSFERGAHEQYF
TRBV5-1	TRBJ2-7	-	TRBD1	TGCGCCAGCAGCACGGGACAGGGAGGCGAGCAGTACTTC	CASSTGQGGEQYF
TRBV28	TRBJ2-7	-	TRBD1	TGTGCCAGCATCATAGGGGGCTCTGACGAGCAGTACTTC	CASIIGGSDEQYF
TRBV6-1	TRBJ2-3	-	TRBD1	TGTGCCAGCAGTGAAGTGGGGACAGGGGGCGCGGATACGCAGTATTTT	CASSEVGTGGADTQYF
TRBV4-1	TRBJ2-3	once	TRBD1	TGCGCCAGCAGCCAGGACAGGGAAACAGATACGCAGTATTTT	CASSQDRETDTQYF
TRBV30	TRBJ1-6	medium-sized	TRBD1	TGTGCCTGGAGTGTACTAGGGGGCTCACCCCTCCACTTT	CAWSVLGGSPLHF
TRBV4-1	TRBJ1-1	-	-	TGCGCCAGCAGCCAAGATTCTCTAATTGGTCCGGGACAAGAAGCTTTCTTT	CASSQDSLIGPGQEAFF
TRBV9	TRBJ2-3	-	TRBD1	TGTGCCAGCAGCGCCGACCGGACAGGCGGAACAGATACGCAGTATTTT	CASSADRTGGTDTQYF
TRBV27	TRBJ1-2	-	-	TGTGCCAGCAGTTTCGGGGGAGGCGTCGGATATGGCTACACCTTC	CASSFGGGVGYGYTF
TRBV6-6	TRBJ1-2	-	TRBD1	TGTGCCAGCACTCAGACAGGGGGTGGCTATGGCTACACCTTC	CASTQTGGGYGYTF
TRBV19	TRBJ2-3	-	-	TGTGCCAGTTTTGACCTCGGGGGTAGCACAGATACGCAGTATTTT	CASFDLGGSTDTQYF
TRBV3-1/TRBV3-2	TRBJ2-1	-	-	TGTGCCAGCAGCCAAACTACCTACAATGAGCAGTTCTTC	CASSQTTYNEQFF
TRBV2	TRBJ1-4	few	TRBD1	TGTGCCAGCAGTGAAATGGTTGGGACAGCGAAATTT	CASSEMVGTAKF
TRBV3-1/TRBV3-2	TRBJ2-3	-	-	TGTGCCAGCAGCCCCGGCAGGGGCAGGAGATTTTATCCAGATACGCAGTATTTT	CASSPGRGRRFYPDTQYF
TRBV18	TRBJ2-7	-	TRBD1	TGTGCCAGCTCACCTAGAATCTCGGACAGGGACGAGCAGTACTTC	CASSPRISDRDEQYF
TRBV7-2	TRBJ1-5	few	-	TGTGCCAGCAGCTTAGATCGGAATCAGCCCCAGCATTTT	CASSLDRNQPQHF
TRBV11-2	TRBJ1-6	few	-	TGTGCCAGCAGCGACCGGGGGGGTAGGAATAATTCACCCCTCCACTTT	CASSDRGGRNNSPLHF
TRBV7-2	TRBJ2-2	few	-	TGTGCCAGCAGCGCCCAGTCAGGGGCCGGGGAGCTGTTTTTT	CASSAQSGAGELFF
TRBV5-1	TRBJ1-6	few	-	TGCGCCAGCAGCTTGGGGCCACAAAATAATTCACCCCTCCACTTT	CASSLGPQNNSPLHF
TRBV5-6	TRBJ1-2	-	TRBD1	TGTGCCAGCACTTTGGGACAGGGAAGCTATGGCTACACCTTC	CASTLGQGSYGYTF
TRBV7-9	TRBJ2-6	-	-	TGTGCCAGCAGCTTAGGAGGAGAATCTGGGGCCAACGTCCTGACTTTC	CASSLGGESGANVLTF
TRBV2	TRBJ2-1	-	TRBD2	TGTGCCAGCAGTGAACGGTCTAGCGGGGGAGTGCGGAATGAGCAGTTCTTC	CASSERSSGGVRNEQFF
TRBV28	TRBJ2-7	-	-	TGTGCCAGCAGAAGGCAGGGCACCTACGAGCAGTACTTC	CASRRQGTYEQYF